One sample yielded the 7 T cell receptor beta chains listed below, sequenced in a study of shared clonotypes between healthy human individuals (dated by TCRdb to about 2020). CD8 naive samples were obtained by positive selection for CCR7 among CD45RO-negative cells, yielding a CD45RA+CCR7+ population from which TemRA cells were excluded. To prepare the library, the immunoSEQ multiplex PCR assay was applied. TCRdb stores this immuneACCESS table with in-frame sequences only. Part of the clones is absent; in the studies checked, under half of the shortfall reflects unresolved V genes, and no reason is known for the rest. In all, the sample holds about 580,000 clones, and roughly 98% of those were seen once. The ten largest clonotypes hold approximately 0.3% of the sample. Source material: naive CD8+ T cells sorted from blood. The sample's cell subset or site label, decoded: CD45RA+CCR7+. The receptors derive from a man younger than 45 in good health.

The chain has TRBV27 and TRBJ1-1, with a possible D match to TRBD1 (6 bases). The CDR3 contains 14 residues. The V gene's germline CDR1 is MNHEY and CDR2 SMNVEV (reference sequence). V lost 8 bases and J lost 0, with 13 bases in between. The CDR3 is CASAPGVMNTEAFF. In nucleotides, the CDR3 is TGTGCCAGCGCGCCAGGGGTCATGAACACTGAAGCTTTCTTT.

Details on this clone: This sample includes further DNA sequences coding for the same CDR3. This chain connects TRBV7-9 to TRBJ1-5, with 9 bases fitting TRBD1. CDR3 length: 14 residues. Germline V gene data show CDR1 as SEHNR and CDR2 as FQNEAQ (reference sequence). The V gene end was trimmed by 5 bases and the J gene end by 4 bases; junction bases not matched to a gene: 3. CDR3 loop: CASSPDRGNQPQHF. CDR3 bases: TGTGCCAGCAGCCCCGACAGGGGGAATCAGCCCCAGCATTTT.

The chain joins TRBV27 to TRBJ2-2; a possible D gene is TRBD2 (5 bases). The V end was cut by 3 bases, the J end by 5 bases, with 13 bases between. The germline V gene encodes CDR1 MNHEY and CDR2 SMNVEV (reference sequence). The length of the CDR3 is 15 residues. The DNA of the CDR3 is TGTGCCAGCAGTTTTGGCCAGTGGAGGACCGGGGAGCTGTTTTTT. Amino acids: CASSFGQWRTGELFF.

The chain carries TRBV14 and TRBJ2-3; no clear D. The CDR3 covers 15 residues. The ends were cut back, 3 bases at V and 0 bases at J, with 10 bases in the middle. From germline, CDR1 is SGHDN and CDR2 FVKESK. CDR3 sequence: CASSQGWRSTDTQYF. The CDR3 DNA is TGTGCCAGCAGCCAGGGGTGGCGCAGCACAGATACGCAGTATTTT.

This clone came up once. The CDR3 here is CASISQGREQYF. The CDR3 region has the DNA TGTGCCAGCATTTCACAGGGTAGGGAGCAGTACTTC. The V gene is TRBV6-6, the J gene TRBJ2-7; a weak D match, TRBD1 (6 bases). The CDR3 is 12 amino acids. Germline-derived CDR1 and CDR2 are MNHNY and SVGAGI (reference sequence). The V gene lost 7 bases and the J gene lost 7 bases, with 14 bases spanning the gap.

This chain uses TRBV4-1 with TRBJ2-1; D is undetermined. Germline V gene lookup returns CDR1 MGHRA and CDR2 YSYEKL. V was shortened by 7 bases and J by 7 bases, with 8 bases between the two germline ends. This CDR3 comprises 11 residues. Here the CDR3 DNA reads TGCGCCAGCACCCTGGGGAATGAGCAGTTCTTC. Protein sequence: CASTLGNEQFF.

The chain joins TRBV4-1 to TRBJ2-3; 8 positions agree with TRBD2. Looked up from germline, CDR1 is MGHRA and CDR2 is YSYEKL. The CDR3 consists of 16 residues. The V and J ends lost 0 bases and 3 bases, in that order; junction bases with no gene match: 5. The CDR3 region has the DNA TGCGCCAGCAGCCAAGAACCGGGAGGGCCAACAGATACGCAGTATTTT. Translation gives CASSQEPGGPTDTQYF.